What follows are 21 T cell receptor beta chains derived from one specimen sequenced in a study of blood T cell repertoires in COVID-19. TCRdb's table, derived via immunoSEQ multiplex PCR, lists solely in-frame clones and lacks some. The sample has under 150,000 clones; about four fifths are singletons. Material for sequencing was peripheral blood. The source of these receptors is a man older than 75 with acute or convalescent COVID-19.

This chain links TRBV29-1 with TRBJ1-6; D not resolved. V lost 4 bases and J lost 10, with 14 bases in between. This CDR3 region has 13 residues. Germline CDR1 reads SQVTM; CDR2 reads ANQGSEA. CDR3 DNA sequence: TGCAGCGTTGGGATGGAGAGTCGGTCACCCCTCCACTTT. It yields the protein CSVGMESRSPLHF. Full variable domain (remainder filled in from reference TRBV29-1 and TRBJ1-6): SAVISQKPSRDICQRGTSLTIQCQVDSQVTMMFWYRQQPGQSLTLIATANQGSEATYESGFVIDKFPISRPNLTFSTLTVSNMSPEDSSIYLCSVGMESRSPLHFGNGTRLTVT.

The chain joins TRBV4-3 to TRBJ2-7; D gene uncertain. Trimming took off 4 bases at V and 2 bases at J, with 9 bases between the two ends. CDR1 is LGHNA, CDR2 YSLEER, per germline. This CDR3 contains 13 residues. The CDR3 protein is CASSPSRTYEQYF. In nucleotides, the CDR3 is TGCGCCAGCAGCCCCTCCAGGACCTACGAGCAGTACTTC.

This clone appeared a single time. The same CDR3 can be traced to other DNA sequences in this sample. The CDR3: CASSQDRDQPQHF. In nucleotides, the CDR3 is TGTGCCAGCAGCCAGGACAGGGATCAGCCCCAGCATTTT. The chain uses TRBV6-5 and TRBJ1-5, with 8 bases lining up with TRBD1. The germline V gene has CDR1 MNHEY and CDR2 SVGAGI. After removal of 6 bases from V and 5 bases from J, the junction contained 3 bases not matched to a gene. The CDR3 is 13 residues long.

V and J are TRBV28 and TRBJ2-7; the D gene is possibly TRBD1 (6 bases). Deletions cut 2 bases from V and 6 bases from J, with 17 bases between. Germline values: CDR1 MDHEN, CDR2 SYDVKM. There are 15 residues in the CDR3. The DNA for the CDR3 is TGTGCCAGCAGTTTACCCGGGACACCCATAGGCGAGCAGTACTTC. This translates into CASSLPGTPIGEQYF.

This chain joins TRBV2 and TRBJ2-3, with D possibly being TRBD1 (5 bases). V gave up 2 bases and J gave up 0 bases, with 9 bases separating them. CDR1 is SNHLY, CDR2 FYNNEI, per germline. This CDR3 has 15 residues. The chain's CDR3 is CASSEYRPSTDTQYF. DNA for the CDR3: TGTGCCAGCAGTGAATACAGGCCAAGCACAGATACGCAGTATTTT.

This clone was found a few times. This chain links TRBV9 with TRBJ1-3; D is uncertain. V dropped 3 bases and J dropped 0 bases, with 4 bases sitting between them. The germline V gene encodes CDR1 SGDLS and CDR2 YYNGEE. CDR3 length equals 13 residues. CDR3 loop: CASSELSGNTIYF. The DNA of the CDR3 is TGTGCCAGCAGCGAACTCTCTGGAAACACCATATATTTT. Variable domain in full (rest from reference TRBV9 and TRBJ1-3): DSGVTQTPKHLITATGQRVTLRCSPRSGDLSVYWYQQSLDQGLQFLIQYYNGEERAKGNILERFSAQQFPDLHSELNLSSLELGDSALYFCASSELSGNTIYFGEGSWLTVV.

CDR3 protein: CASSLRTMDTQYF. The CDR3 coding sequence is TGTGCCAGCAGCCTCCGGACAATGGATACGCAGTATTTT. The chain carries TRBV3-1 (or the pseudogene TRBV3-2) and TRBJ2-3; the D gene is possibly TRBD1 (5 bases). The CDR3 is 13 amino acids. The germline gives CDR1 LGHDT, CDR2 YNNKEL (reference sequence). The germline V and J ends were trimmed by 4 bases and 6 bases, with 11 bases remaining between them.

The rearrangement links TRBV19 to TRBJ1-2; 7 bases map to TRBD1. Per the germline V gene, CDR1 is LNHDA and CDR2 is SQIVND (reference sequence). This CDR3 contains 12 residues. V lost 6 bases and J lost 7; bases outside the gene matches: 5. CDR3 bases: TGTGCCAGTAGGGACAGGATTGTTGGCTACACCTTC. Translating gives CASRDRIVGYTF. Supplemented by reference TRBV19 and TRBJ1-2, the full variable domain reads DGGITQSPKYLFRKEGQNVTLSCEQNLNHDAMYWYRQDPGQGLRLIYYSQIVNDFQKGDIAEGYSVSREKKESFPLTVTSAQKNPTAFYLCASRDRIVGYTFGSGTRLTVV.

The chain has TRBV5-4 and TRBJ1-1; 7 bases fit TRBD1. Per germline, CDR1 SGHNT and CDR2 YYREEE (reference sequence). The CDR3 spans 14 residues. J was trimmed by 1 base and V by 0 bases; bases with no gene match: 0. CDR3 protein: CASSLDRGNTEAFF. DNA for the CDR3: TGTGCCAGCAGCTTGGACAGGGGGAACACTGAAGCTTTCTTT.

The chain employs TRBV2 and TRBJ1-6; no reliable D call. V lost 8 bases, J lost 0 bases, and 5 bases lay in between. This CDR3 region has 13 residues. The germline gives CDR1 SNHLY, CDR2 FYNNEI. DNA of the CDR3: TGTGCCAGCCGGGGCTCCTATAATTCACCCCTCCACTTT. It specifies CASRGSYNSPLHF.

This chain uses TRBV5-1 with TRBJ2-3, with 11 bases lining up with TRBD2. The CDR3 loop spans 14 amino acids. Germline CDR1 SGHRS, CDR2 YFSETQ. Trimming removed 4 bases from V and 5 bases from J; junction bases left unmatched: 3. The CDR3 coding sequence is TGCGCCAGCAGCCCTAGCGGGGGGCAAGATACGCAGTATTTT. Protein: CASSPSGGQDTQYF.

The chain employs TRBV27 and TRBJ2-2, with 10 bases matching TRBD1. The V and J ends lost 7 bases and 6 bases, in that order; junction bases with no gene match: 5. Germline loops: CDR1 MNHEY, CDR2 SMNVEV (reference sequence). There are 14 residues in the CDR3. CDR3 region: CASKRTGGSGELFF. The CDR3 DNA reads TGTGCCAGCAAGAGGACAGGGGGGTCCGGGGAGCTGTTTTTT.

The chain uses TRBV7-2 and TRBJ1-1; D call uncertain. CDR1 SGHTA and CDR2 FQGNSA come from the germline V gene. CDR3 length equals 13 residues. V dropped 6 bases and J dropped 5 bases, with 13 bases sitting between them. CDR3 sequence: CASSLKESTEAFF. The CDR3 bases are TGTGCCAGCAGTTTAAAAGAGAGTACTGAAGCTTTCTTT.

The chain has TRBV12-3 or TRBV12-4 and TRBJ2-7, with D unclear. V lost 6 bases and J lost 3, with 9 bases in between. CDR3 length: 12 amino acids. The CDR3 reads CASSLRGYEQYF. The CDR3 bases are TGTGCCAGCAGCCTCAGAGGCTACGAGCAGTACTTC.

The V gene is TRBV11-2, the J gene TRBJ2-6; 10 bases fit TRBD1. The ends lost 1 base at V and 2 bases at J; junction bases unmatched: 8. The germline V gene encodes CDR1 SGHAT and CDR2 FQNNGV. This CDR3 has 19 amino acids. The CDR3 DNA reads TGTGCCAGCAGCTTAGCAAGACAGGGGGCCGCAGCTGGGGCCAACGTCCTGACTTTC. This encodes CASSLARQGAAAGANVLTF.

V is TRBV28 and J is TRBJ1-2; the match to TRBD1 covers 7 bases. The V segment lost 4 bases and the J segment 8 bases; nucleotides outside the gene matches: 1. CDR1 and CDR2 (germline): MDHEN, SYDVKM. The CDR3 loop spans 11 amino acids. The CDR3 nucleotides are TGTGCCAGCAGTTCGGACAGGGGCTACACCTTC. Amino acid sequence: CASSSDRGYTF.

This clone was seen only once. The V and J genes are TRBV24-1 and TRBJ2-5; 8 bases align to TRBD1. Trimming removed 3 bases from V and 2 bases from J; junction bases left unmatched: 4. The CDR3 consists of 15 residues. The germline V gene encodes CDR1 KGHDR and CDR2 SFDVKD. CDR3 DNA sequence: TGTGCCACCAGTGATGGGACAGGTGGGCAAGAGACCCAGTACTTC. It yields the protein CATSDGTGGQETQYF.

The genes are TRBV7-2 and TRBJ1-1; D not resolved. Germline V gene data show CDR1 as SGHTA and CDR2 as FQGNSA. The CDR3 sequence is 14 residues long. The V end lost 1 base, the J end lost 5 bases, and 11 bases lay between the germline ends. CDR3 loop: CASSLVPVGTEAFF. CDR3 bases: TGTGCCAGCAGCTTAGTGCCCGTCGGGACTGAAGCTTTCTTT.

The rearrangement uses TRBV20-1 and TRBJ2-3; tentative D call: TRBD2 (7 bases). The CDR3 loop spans 11 amino acids. V shed 5 bases and J shed 14 bases, with 17 bases lying between them. CDR1 is DFQATT, CDR2 SNEGSKA, per germline (reference sequence). CDR3 sequence (DNA): TGCAGTGCTGCCCTCGGGGGGCGCAGGTATTTT. Residues: CSAALGGRRYF.

V and J are TRBV7-2 and TRBJ2-2; D perhaps matches TRBD1 (7 bases). CDR1 SGHTA and CDR2 FQGNSA come from the germline V gene. CDR3 length equals 16 residues. The V end lost 5 bases, the J end lost 7 bases, and 20 bases lay between the germline ends. CDR3 region: CASSRAGGLAYGELFF. In DNA, the CDR3 is TGTGCCAGCAGCCGGGCAGGGGGGCTGGCGTACGGGGAGCTGTTTTTT.

J is TRBJ2-4 and V is TRBV21-1; the table's D gene call, TRBD1, was not cross checked with the DNA. TRBV21-1 is deemed a pseudogene. This CDR3 is 21 amino acids long. The CDR3 reads CARYPGQGLGRVNRAKNIQYF. Written as DNA, the CDR3 is TGTGCCAGGTACCCGGGACAGGGGTTGGGGCGAGTCAACCGAGCCAAAAACATTCAGTACTTC.